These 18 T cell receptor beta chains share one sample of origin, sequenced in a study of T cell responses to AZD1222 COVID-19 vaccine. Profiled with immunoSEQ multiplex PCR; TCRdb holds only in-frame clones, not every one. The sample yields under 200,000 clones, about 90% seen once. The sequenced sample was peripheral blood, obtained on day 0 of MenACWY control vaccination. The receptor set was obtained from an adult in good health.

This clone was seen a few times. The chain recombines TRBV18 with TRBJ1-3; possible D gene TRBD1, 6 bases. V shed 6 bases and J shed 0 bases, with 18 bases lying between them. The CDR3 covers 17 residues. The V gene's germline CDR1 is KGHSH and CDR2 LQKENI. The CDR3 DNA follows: TGTGCCAGCTCCCACATGGGTGACAGGAGCTCTGGAAACACCATATATTTT. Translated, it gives CASSHMGDRSSGNTIYF.

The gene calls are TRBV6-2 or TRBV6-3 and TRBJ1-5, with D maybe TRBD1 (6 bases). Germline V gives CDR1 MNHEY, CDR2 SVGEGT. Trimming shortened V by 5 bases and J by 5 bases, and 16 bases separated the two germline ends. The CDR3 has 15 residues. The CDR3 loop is CASSLTGKRDQPQHF. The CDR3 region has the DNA TGTGCCAGCAGTCTTACAGGGAAACGGGATCAGCCCCAGCATTTT.

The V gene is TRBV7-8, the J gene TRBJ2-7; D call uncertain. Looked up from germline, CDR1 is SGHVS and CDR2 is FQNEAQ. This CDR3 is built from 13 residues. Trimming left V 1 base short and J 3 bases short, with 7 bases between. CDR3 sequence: CASSLGNVYEQYF. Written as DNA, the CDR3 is TGTGCCAGCAGCTTAGGTAACGTCTACGAGCAGTACTTC.

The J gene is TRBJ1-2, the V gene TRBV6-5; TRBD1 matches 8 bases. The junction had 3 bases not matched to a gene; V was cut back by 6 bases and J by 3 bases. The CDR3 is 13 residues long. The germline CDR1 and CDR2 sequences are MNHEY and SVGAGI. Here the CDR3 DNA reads TGTGCCAGCAGACCGGGACAGGACTATGGCTACACCTTC. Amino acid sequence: CASRPGQDYGYTF.

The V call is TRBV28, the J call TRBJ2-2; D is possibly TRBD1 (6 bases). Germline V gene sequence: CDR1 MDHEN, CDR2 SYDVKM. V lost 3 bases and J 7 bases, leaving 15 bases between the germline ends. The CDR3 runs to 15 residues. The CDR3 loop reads CASSFSGAPRGELFF. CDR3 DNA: TGTGCCAGCAGTTTCTCAGGGGCCCCCCGCGGGGAGCTGTTTTTT.

This chain's CDR3 is CASSLSLEAVETQYF. In nucleotides, the CDR3 is TGTGCCAGCAGTTTATCACTAGAGGCGGTAGAGACCCAGTACTTC. This chain joins TRBV27 and TRBJ2-5; D perhaps matches TRBD2 (5 bases). Per germline, CDR1 MNHEY and CDR2 SMNVEV (reference sequence). The CDR3 is 15 amino acids. V dropped 0 bases and J dropped 4 bases, with 12 bases sitting between them.

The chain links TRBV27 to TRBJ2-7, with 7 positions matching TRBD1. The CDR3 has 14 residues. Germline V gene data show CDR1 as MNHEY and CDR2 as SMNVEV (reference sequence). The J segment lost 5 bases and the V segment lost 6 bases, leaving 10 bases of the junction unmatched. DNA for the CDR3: TGTGCCAGCAGCTACTACAGGGGTCACAACGAGCAGTACTTC. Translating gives CASSYYRGHNEQYF.

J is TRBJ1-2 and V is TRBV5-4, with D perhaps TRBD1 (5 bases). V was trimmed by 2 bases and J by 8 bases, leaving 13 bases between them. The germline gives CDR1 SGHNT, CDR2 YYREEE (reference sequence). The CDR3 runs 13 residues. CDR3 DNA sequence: TGTGCCAGCAGCTTCGGGCAGGGCCGGGGCTACACCTTC. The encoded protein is CASSFGQGRGYTF.

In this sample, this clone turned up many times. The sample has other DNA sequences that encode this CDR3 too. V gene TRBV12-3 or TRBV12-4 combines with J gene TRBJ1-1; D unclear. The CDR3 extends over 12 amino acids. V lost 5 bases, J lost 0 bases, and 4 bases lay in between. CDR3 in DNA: TGTGCCAGCAGTCGATTGAACACTGAAGCTTTCTTT. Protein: CASSRLNTEAFF.

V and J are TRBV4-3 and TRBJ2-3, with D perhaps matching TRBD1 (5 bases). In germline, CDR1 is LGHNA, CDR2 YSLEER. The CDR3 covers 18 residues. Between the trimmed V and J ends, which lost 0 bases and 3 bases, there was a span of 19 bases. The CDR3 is CASSQDSVTGPWTDTQYF. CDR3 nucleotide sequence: TGCGCCAGCAGCCAAGATTCGGTAACAGGTCCGTGGACAGATACGCAGTATTTT.

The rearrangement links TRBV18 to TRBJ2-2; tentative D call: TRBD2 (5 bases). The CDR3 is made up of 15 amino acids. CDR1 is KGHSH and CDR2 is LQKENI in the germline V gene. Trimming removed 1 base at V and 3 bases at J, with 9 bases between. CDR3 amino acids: CASSPQRGYTGELFF. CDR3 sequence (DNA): TGTGCCAGCTCACCACAACGGGGTTACACCGGGGAGCTGTTTTTT. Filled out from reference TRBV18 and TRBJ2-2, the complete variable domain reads NAGVMQNPRHLVRRRGQEARLRCSPMKGHSHVYWYRQLPEEGLKFMVYLQKENIIDESGMPKERFSAEFPKEGPSILRIQQVVRGDSAAYFCASSPQRGYTGELFFGEGSRLTVL.

CDR3 residues: CASSQDMVEKLFF. CDR3 DNA: TGCGCCAGCAGCCAAGATATGGTTGAAAAACTGTTTTTT. J is TRBJ1-4 and V is TRBV4-3; no reliable D call. The CDR3 consists of 13 residues. Germline V CDR1 and CDR2: LGHNA, YSLEER. Trimming took off 0 bases at V and 7 bases at J, with 6 bases between the two ends.

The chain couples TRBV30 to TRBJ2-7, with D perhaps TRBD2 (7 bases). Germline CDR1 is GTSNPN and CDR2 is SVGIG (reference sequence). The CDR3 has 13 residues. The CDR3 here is CALEGGDSYEQYF. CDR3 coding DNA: TGTGCTCTAGAAGGGGGGGACTCCTACGAGCAGTACTTC.

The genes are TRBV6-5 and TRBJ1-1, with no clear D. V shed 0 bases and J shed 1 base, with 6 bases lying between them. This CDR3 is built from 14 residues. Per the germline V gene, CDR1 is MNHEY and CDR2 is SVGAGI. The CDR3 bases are TGTGCCAGCAGTTACTCCCAAACGAACACTGAAGCTTTCTTT. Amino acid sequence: CASSYSQTNTEAFF.

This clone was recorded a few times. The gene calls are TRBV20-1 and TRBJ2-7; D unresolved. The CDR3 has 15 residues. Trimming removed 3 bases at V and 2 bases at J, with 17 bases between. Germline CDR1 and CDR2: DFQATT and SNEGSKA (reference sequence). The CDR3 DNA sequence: TGCAGTGCTAGTTACCGGGTCGAACCTCCCTACGAGCAGTACTTC. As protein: CSASYRVEPPYEQYF.

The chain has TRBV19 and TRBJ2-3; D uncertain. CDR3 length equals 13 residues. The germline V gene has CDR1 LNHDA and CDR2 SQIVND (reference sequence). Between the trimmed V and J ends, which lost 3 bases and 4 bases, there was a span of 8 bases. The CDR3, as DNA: TGTGCCAGTAGTATCGGAAGCGCAGATACGCAGTATTTT. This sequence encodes CASSIGSADTQYF.

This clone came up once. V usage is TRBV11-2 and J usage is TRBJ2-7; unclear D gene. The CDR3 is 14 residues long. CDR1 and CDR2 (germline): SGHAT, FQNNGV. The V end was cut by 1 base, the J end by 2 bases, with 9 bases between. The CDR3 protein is CASSLVDLAYEQYF. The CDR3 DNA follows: TGTGCCAGCAGCTTAGTTGACTTAGCCTACGAGCAGTACTTC. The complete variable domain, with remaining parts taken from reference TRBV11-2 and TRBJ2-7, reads EAGVAQSPRYKIIEKRQSVAFWCNPISGHATLYWYQQILGQGPKLLIQFQNNGVVDDSQLPKDRFSAERLKGVDSTLKIQPAKLEDSAVYLCASSLVDLAYEQYFGPGTRLTVT.

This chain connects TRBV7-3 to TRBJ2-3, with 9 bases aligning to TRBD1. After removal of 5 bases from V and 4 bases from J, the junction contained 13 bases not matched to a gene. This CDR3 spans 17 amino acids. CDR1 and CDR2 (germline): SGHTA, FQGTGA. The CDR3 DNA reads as TGTGCCAGCAGCCGAACCCCGGGACAGGGAAAGTCAGATACGCAGTATTTT. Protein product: CASSRTPGQGKSDTQYF.